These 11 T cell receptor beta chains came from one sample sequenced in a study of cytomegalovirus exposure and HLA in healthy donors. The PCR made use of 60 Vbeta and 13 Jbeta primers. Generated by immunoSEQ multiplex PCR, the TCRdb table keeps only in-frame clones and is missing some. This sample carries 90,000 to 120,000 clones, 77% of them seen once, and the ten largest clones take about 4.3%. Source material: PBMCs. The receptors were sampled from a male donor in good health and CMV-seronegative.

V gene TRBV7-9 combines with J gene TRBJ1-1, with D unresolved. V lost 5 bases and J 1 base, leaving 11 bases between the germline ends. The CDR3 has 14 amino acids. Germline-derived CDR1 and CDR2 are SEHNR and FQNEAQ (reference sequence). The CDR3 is CASSLTAGNTEAFF. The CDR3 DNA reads TGTGCCAGCAGCCTCACTGCAGGGAACACTGAAGCTTTCTTT.

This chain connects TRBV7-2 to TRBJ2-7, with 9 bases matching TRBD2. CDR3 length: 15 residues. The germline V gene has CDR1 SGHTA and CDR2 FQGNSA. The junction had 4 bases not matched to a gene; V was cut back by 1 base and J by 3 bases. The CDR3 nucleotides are TGTGCCAGCAGCTTAGATTCGCGGGAGGGCTACGAGCAGTACTTC. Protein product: CASSLDSREGYEQYF.

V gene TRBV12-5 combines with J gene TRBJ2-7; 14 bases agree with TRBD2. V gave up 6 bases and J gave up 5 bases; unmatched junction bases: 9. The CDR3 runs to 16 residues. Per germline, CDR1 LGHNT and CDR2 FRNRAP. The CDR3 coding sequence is TGTGCTAGTGGACGAGGAGGGACTAGCGGGAGCCACGAGCAGTACTTC. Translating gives CASGRGGTSGSHEQYF.

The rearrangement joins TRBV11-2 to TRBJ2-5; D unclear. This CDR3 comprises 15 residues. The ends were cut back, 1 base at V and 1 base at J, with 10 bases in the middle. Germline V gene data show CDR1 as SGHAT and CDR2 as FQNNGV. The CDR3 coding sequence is TGTGCCAGCAGCTTAGTGGCCGCCCCCCAAGAGACCCAGTACTTC. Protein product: CASSLVAAPQETQYF.

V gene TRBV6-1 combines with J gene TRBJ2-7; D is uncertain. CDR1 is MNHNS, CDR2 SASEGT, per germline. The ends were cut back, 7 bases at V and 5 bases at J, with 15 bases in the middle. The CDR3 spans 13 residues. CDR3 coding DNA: TGTGCCAGCAACCTGGGCTGGGCTGACGAGCAGTACTTC. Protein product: CASNLGWADEQYF.

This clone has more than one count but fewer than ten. CDR3 in DNA: TGTGCCGGGGACAGGGCCACCGGGGAGCTGTTTTTT. Translation gives CAGDRATGELFF. The chain joins TRBV7-9 to TRBJ2-2; 9 bases match TRBD1. Germline V CDR1 and CDR2: SEHNR, FQNEAQ (reference sequence). The length of the CDR3 is 12 residues. With 11 bases clipped from V and 4 bases from J, the junction kept 2 bases outside the gene matches.

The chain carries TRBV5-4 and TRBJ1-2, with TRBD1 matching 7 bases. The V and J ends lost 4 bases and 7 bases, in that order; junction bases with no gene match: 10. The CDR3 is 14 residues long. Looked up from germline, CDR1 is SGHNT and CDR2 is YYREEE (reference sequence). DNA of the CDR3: TGTGCCAGCAGCGTTAGCCGGGACAGAAGTGGCTACACCTTC. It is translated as CASSVSRDRSGYTF.

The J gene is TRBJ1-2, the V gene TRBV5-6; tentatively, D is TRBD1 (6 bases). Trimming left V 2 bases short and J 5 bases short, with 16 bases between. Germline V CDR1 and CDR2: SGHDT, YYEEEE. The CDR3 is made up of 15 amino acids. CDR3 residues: CASSFSTGGPYGYTF. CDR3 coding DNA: TGTGCCAGCAGCTTTTCGACAGGCGGACCATATGGCTACACCTTC.

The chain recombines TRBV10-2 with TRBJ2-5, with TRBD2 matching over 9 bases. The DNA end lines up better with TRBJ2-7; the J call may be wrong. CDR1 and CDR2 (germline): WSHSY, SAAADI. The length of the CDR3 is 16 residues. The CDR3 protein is CASSESWASGIHEQYF. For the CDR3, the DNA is TGCGCCAGCAGTGAGTCTTGGGCTAGCGGGATCCACGAGCAGTACTTC.

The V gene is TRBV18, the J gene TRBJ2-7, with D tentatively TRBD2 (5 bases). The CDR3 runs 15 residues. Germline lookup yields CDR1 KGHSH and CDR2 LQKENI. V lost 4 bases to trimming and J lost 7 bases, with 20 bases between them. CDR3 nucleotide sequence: TGTGCCAGCTCACGCCGGACGGGATCTACGAGGGAGCAGTACTTC. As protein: CASSRRTGSTREQYF.

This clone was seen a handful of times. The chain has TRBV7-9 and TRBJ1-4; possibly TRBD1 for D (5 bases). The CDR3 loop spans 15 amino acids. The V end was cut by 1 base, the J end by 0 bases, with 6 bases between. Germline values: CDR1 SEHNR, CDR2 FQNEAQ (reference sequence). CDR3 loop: CASSLETATNEKLFF. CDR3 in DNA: TGTGCCAGCAGCTTAGAGACAGCAACTAATGAAAAACTGTTTTTT.